Presented here are 15 T cell receptor beta chains from one specimen sequenced in a study of T cells in Graves' hyperthyroidism and ophthalmopathy. Amplified TCR beta CDR3 regions came from RNA transcripts. The HTBI primer set was used in a first-round RT-PCR of the TCR CDR3. One entry per CDR3 protein results from TCRdb running MiXCR on the multiplex PCR reads. The data contain fewer than 450,000 distinct CDR3 sequences, about a sixth of them singletons. Sequencing used blood. The receptors originated from a woman aged 25 to 39 with Graves' hyperthyroidism that later progressed to Graves' ophthalmopathy.

The J gene is TRBJ1-1, the V gene TRBV19, with D possibly TRBD1 on 6 matching bases. The CDR3 is 15 amino acids. Trimming cost V 4 bases and J 0 bases, with 12 bases left between them. Germline CDR1 LNHDA, CDR2 SQIVND (reference sequence). The CDR3 loop reads CASSTQGDLNTEAFF. The CDR3, as DNA: TGTGCCAGTAGTACACAGGGTGATCTGAACACTGAAGCTTTCTTT.

This clonotype was seen many times. The chain couples TRBV24-1 to TRBJ2-5; TRBD1 agrees at 11 bases. Germline V gene sequence: CDR1 KGHDR, CDR2 SFDVKD. CDR3 length: 17 residues. V lost 1 base, J lost 4 bases, and 7 bases stayed unmatched. The CDR3: CATSDFRDRGVRETQYF. The CDR3 DNA reads TGTGCCACCAGTGATTTCCGGGACAGGGGGGTGCGAGAGACCCAGTACTTC.

The V and J genes are TRBV7-8 and TRBJ2-7; TRBD2 matches 10 bases. The germline V gene has CDR1 SGHVS and CDR2 FQNEAQ. CDR3 length equals 12 residues. The V gene end was trimmed by 5 bases and the J gene end by 7 bases; junction bases not matched to a gene: 2. The CDR3 protein is CASSGAGGEQYF. CDR3 in DNA: TGTGCCAGCAGCGGAGCGGGGGGGGAGCAGTACTTC.

This clonotype was picked up many times. This chain connects TRBV11-3 to TRBJ2-1, with 12 bases matching TRBD2. Losses at the gene ends were 0 bases for V and 4 bases for J; bases not matched to a gene: 1. The CDR3 length is 16 residues. From germline, CDR1 is SGHNT and CDR2 YENEEA. The CDR3 coding sequence is TGTGCCAGCAGCTTAGACGGACTAGCGGGATACAATGAGCAGTTCTTC. Protein: CASSLDGLAGYNEQFF.

There are many counts of this clonotype. V is TRBV28 and J is TRBJ2-7; TRBD1 aligns across 9 bases. The CDR3 consists of 15 residues. V trimming: 3 bases; J trimming: 6 bases; junction bases outside the gene matches: 9. From germline, CDR1 is MDHEN and CDR2 SYDVKM. CDR3 nucleotides: TGTGCCAGCAGTTTTCGACCGGGACAGGGTCCCGAGCAGTACTTC. It yields the protein CASSFRPGQGPEQYF.

This clonotype turned up a few times. The rearrangement joins TRBV5-1 to TRBJ2-7; 11 nucleotides align to TRBD2. The length of the CDR3 is 14 residues. With V trimmed by 1 base and J by 7 bases, 4 bases remained unmatched. The V gene's germline CDR1 is SGHRS and CDR2 YFSETQ. Here the CDR3 DNA reads TGCGCCAGCAGCTTGCTACTAGCGGGAGTGGAGCAGTACTTC. Encoded protein: CASSLLLAGVEQYF.

Ten or more counts support this clonotype. The rearrangement joins TRBV18 to TRBJ2-3; possibly TRBD1 for D (6 bases). In germline, CDR1 is KGHSH, CDR2 LQKENI. The CDR3 consists of 13 residues. V was clipped by 5 bases and J by 8 bases, with 14 bases between them. The DNA of the CDR3 is TGTGCCAGCTCAATAGACAGGTCGGGTACGCAGTATTTT. Protein: CASSIDRSGTQYF.

With regard to this clonotype: This may arise from a read error, as a much more abundant clone is one base away. Written as DNA, the CDR3 is TGTGCCGGCAGCTTAGAAGAGGGACTCAATGAGCAGTTCTTC. It yields the protein CAGSLEEGLNEQFF. This chain links TRBV7-9 with TRBJ2-1; a possible D gene is TRBD2 (6 bases). This CDR3 contains 14 residues. CDR1 and CDR2 (germline): SEHNR, FQNEAQ (reference sequence).

This clonotype has a handful of counts. The V call is TRBV7-9, the J call TRBJ1-3; 8 nucleotides agree with TRBD1. This CDR3 spans 15 amino acids. CDR1 is SEHNR, CDR2 FQNEAQ, per germline (reference sequence). Unmatched junction bases numbered 4, after V lost 5 bases and J lost 1 base. The CDR3 loop reads CASSARTGSGNTIYF. CDR3 coding DNA: TGTGCCAGCAGCGCAAGGACAGGGTCTGGAAACACCATATATTTT. The full variable domain, completed using reference TRBV7-9 and TRBJ1-3, is DTGVSQNPRHKITKRGQNVTFRCDPISEHNRLYWYRQTLGQGPEFLTYFQNEAQLEKSRLLSDRFSAERPKGSFSTLEIQRTEQGDSAMYLCASSARTGSGNTIYFGEGSWLTVV.

The chain has TRBV4-2 and TRBJ2-5; no definite D call. Germline assignment: CDR1 LGHNA and CDR2 YNFKEQ. V was trimmed by 0 bases and J by 2 bases, leaving 10 bases between them. The CDR3 contains 15 residues. The CDR3 DNA follows: TGTGCCAGCAGCCAAGAGGGGTTCCGACAAGAGACCCAGTACTTC. Amino acid sequence: CASSQEGFRQETQYF.

This clonotype was recorded at least ten times. The V and J genes are TRBV13 and TRBJ2-7; D not certain. The ends were cut back, 4 bases at V and 0 bases at J, with 16 bases in the middle. The CDR3 loop spans 16 amino acids. Per the germline V gene, CDR1 is PRHDT and CDR2 is FYEKMQ (reference sequence). CDR3 region: CASSSPGATRSYEQYF. The CDR3 DNA follows: TGTGCCAGCAGCTCCCCCGGTGCGACACGCTCCTACGAGCAGTACTTC. Filled out from reference TRBV13 and TRBJ2-7, the complete variable domain reads AAGVIQSPRHLIKEKRETATLKCYPIPRHDTVYWYQQGPGQDPQFLISFYEKMQSDKGSIPDRFSAQQFSDYHSELNMSSLELGDSALYFCASSSPGATRSYEQYFGPGTRLTVT.

The rearrangement joins TRBV6-4 to TRBJ1-5; TRBD1 aligns across 7 bases. The CDR3 is 13 residues long. Germline CDR1 reads MRHNA; CDR2 reads SNTAGT. V lost 8 bases and J lost 1; bases outside the gene matches: 2. This CDR3 is CASSTGSNQPQHF. DNA for the CDR3: TGTGCCAGCTCGACAGGGAGCAATCAGCCCCAGCATTTT.

The CDR3 sequence is CASSHDRGGYEQYF. In nucleotides, the CDR3 is TGTGCCAGCAGCCATGACAGGGGGGGCTACGAGCAGTACTTC. The chain is built from TRBV11-1 and TRBJ2-7; 9 bases line up with TRBD1. The V segment lost 5 bases and the J segment 3 bases; nucleotides outside the gene matches: 5. The germline V gene encodes CDR1 SGHAT and CDR2 FQDESV (reference sequence). The CDR3 runs 14 residues. Full variable domain (outside the CDR3, taken from reference TRBV11-1 and TRBJ2-7): EAEVAQSPRYKITEKSQAVAFWCDPISGHATLYWYRQILGQGPELLVQFQDESVVDDSQLPKDRFSAERLKGVDSTLKIQPAELGDSAMYLCASSHDRGGYEQYFGPGTRLTVT.

This clonotype was detected only a few times. This chain links TRBV27 with TRBJ1-4; a weak D match, TRBD1 (6 bases). Per germline, CDR1 MNHEY and CDR2 SMNVEV (reference sequence). The length of the CDR3 is 17 residues. The V gene lost 6 bases and the J gene lost 4 bases, with 21 bases spanning the gap. CDR3 loop: CASSKTALRDINEKLFF. The CDR3 DNA is TGTGCCAGCAGCAAAACTGCCCTCAGGGACATTAATGAAAAACTGTTTTTT.

The chain employs TRBV11-2 and TRBJ2-3; the D gene could be TRBD1 or TRBD2 (6 bases each). Trimming stripped 5 bases from V and 3 bases from J, with 15 bases between. Germline CDR1 reads SGHAT; CDR2 reads FQNNGV. The CDR3 is made up of 15 amino acids. The CDR3: CASSKKGGATDTQYF. The DNA of the CDR3 is TGTGCCAGCAGCAAGAAGGGGGGCGCTACAGATACGCAGTATTTT.